This TCR beta chain was sequenced in a study of cytomegalovirus exposure and HLA in healthy donors (dated by TCRdb to about 2017). Regarding the study in general: An earlier analysis of approximately 640 of the donors reported about 250 Gb of sequence data and some 120 million unique TCR beta sequences from roughly 200 million T cells. In a later genetic analysis, genome-wide SNP genotypes for 398 of the 666 donors were used, and that subset was treated as a discovery cohort. Of the roughly 400 genotyped donors, approximately 83% fell in the genetic ancestry cluster associated with self-reported Caucasian donors. An early release covering about 600 HLA-typed donors comprised about 300 gigabases of sequencing data and tens of millions of unique TCR sequences. The study aimed to test whether cataloging public T cell receptors could reveal signatures of past pathogen exposure. To predict cytomegalovirus infection status, the study combined high-throughput TCR immunosequencing, statistical association of individual TCRs with disease status, and machine learning. Four or five DR-DQ haplotypes were treated as single units for association and clustering because of strong linkage in the cohort. In addition to the first cohort of hundreds of subjects, a separate validation cohort of 100 to 150 different subjects was used. In an earlier analysis of about 590 of the donors, high-throughput TCR beta sequencing was used to judge whether each TCR beta V gene segment behaved as functional or pseudogenic. A later analysis re-analyzed previously published TCR beta repertoires from about 600 donors and added high-resolution HLA genotyping to study TCR occurrence patterns. Class I and class II HLA loci were covered by the typing at four-digit resolution. The number of donors typed differed by locus, with 629-630 for A, B, C, DRB1 and DQB1, over 500 for DQA1, 600 to 610 for DPA1, and over 400 for DPB1. Every discovery cohort repertoire had been produced on one sequencing platform. Using immunosequencing, the study profiled T cell repertoires from approximately 700 subjects and related those repertoires to cytomegalovirus serostatus. Rather than drawing on any new phenotypic data, the later analysis identified candidate immune exposures from TCR beta sequences and the way those sequences occurred across donors. Among approximately 370 genotyped donors of the cohort, an average of approximately 220,000 unique TCR beta nucleotide sequences was sequenced per donor, of which approximately 19% were non-productive. Alongside the repertoire data, information on donor age, sex, ethnicity and CMV serostatus was compiled. Overall results and qualifications from the work: V-gene and J-gene trimming of TCR beta chains was associated with a missense DCLRE1C variant in a later genetic analysis, and the association was replicated in an independent cohort. Linkage disequilibrium might explain the correlated functional status among segregating V segments, but an unknown experimental factor could not be ruled out. Specific HLA alleles were associated with 15,000 to 20,000 TCR beta sequences at a false discovery rate of 0.05 in a later analysis. In an earlier analysis of some 640 of the donors, most TCR beta V segments were observed in productive rearrangements about 90% or about 30% of the time, broadly matching IMGT annotations. In this cohort, only TCR beta chains were sequenced, and detectable features were limited by the absence of alpha or paired-chain data. The study gave a list of around 170 TCR beta chains associated with cytomegalovirus. The 87-base-pair reads could not distinguish some IMGT-functional V segments, including TRBV6-2 and TRBV6-3, so those segments were excluded. A further reported finding was that TCR beta sequences accurately predicted the HLA-A and HLA-B alleles for most subjects in the first cohort. Compared with the 666-donor mean, donors in an Asian-associated ancestry cluster had fewer N-insertions in productive TCRs, according to a later genetic analysis. In vitro tests confirmed that three of the cytomegalovirus-associated TCR beta chains recognize cytomegalovirus antigens. Roughly uniform sequencing depth across donors was assumed in presence/absence analyses, although this assumption may not hold. The classifier was reported to diagnose cytomegalovirus status with high specificity and sensitivity in both the original and validation cohorts. A later analysis found that most CMV-associated TCR beta chains appeared HLA-restricted, with HLA associations seemingly driven largely by CMV exposure. Across donors, most TCR sequences were observed very rarely, whereas some public TCRs were present in many individuals. The authors suggested that the approach could potentially be extended to other disease states and immunological phenotypes. The only immune exposure information available for the cohort was CMV serostatus. A group of highly shared sequence variants was considered likely to be a technical artifact of the sequencing pipeline. According to a later analysis, parvovirus B19, influenza, CMV and Epstein-Barr virus appeared linked to several top co-occurrence clusters. The earlier analysis of 587 of the donors excluded some 15 rarely observed V segments, including chromosome 9 orphons, because counts were too low. A later analysis found that HLA-associated TCR beta chains were more clonally expanded and had lower generation probabilities than equally common non-associated chains. When HLA alleles, especially DR and DQ, strongly co-occurred, attributing TCR associations to individual alleles was difficult. According to a later analysis, TCR association rates differed among HLA loci, with DRB1 alleles showing the most associated TCRs and HLA-C alleles showing the fewest. Because HLA typing was missing for some donors at each locus, association tests included only the typed subset.

The cohort comprised some 730 healthy bone marrow donors. At the time of sampling, every cohort member was nominally healthy, though immune exposures that went unrecorded were likely present. The donor was CMV seropositive and was included in the group of 250 to 300 seropositive cohort members. Every donor gave a peripheral blood sample, and the peripheral blood mononuclear cells from that sample were used for TCR beta sequencing. Genomic DNA was extracted from the blood cell samples with the Qiagen DNeasy Blood Extraction Kit. Preparation of the library involved the immunoSEQ multiplex PCR assay. A mixture of 60 forward primers for TCR Vbeta segments and 13 reverse primers for TCR Jbeta segments was used in the multiplex PCR. A multiplex PCR assay on genomic DNA amplified the CDR3 region of rearranged TCR beta genes. Amplified TCR beta libraries were sequenced as 87-base-pair reads on the Illumina HiSeq System. As for how the authors treated the data: Across the roughly 700 repertoires, a later analysis counted tens of millions of unique TCR beta chains, around 10 million of which were shared by at least two donors. To remove PCR and sequencing errors, raw reads were error-corrected and collapsed into unique sequences using a nearest-neighbor algorithm that merged closely related sequences. CDR3 sequences were aligned to IMGT reference sequences to assign V, D and J gene segments. For a sequence to be retained, a match of at least six nucleotides was required to both a V gene segment and a J gene segment. A rearrangement was called productive if the CDR3 had no stop codons and remained in frame with V and J, and every other rearrangement was called non-productive. Following IMGT convention, CDR3 was defined as the stretch from the second conserved V-encoded cysteine to the conserved J-encoded phenylalanine. Sequences without an unambiguous match to a single V gene segment were excluded from the earlier analysis of 450 to 750 of the donors. In an earlier analysis of several hundred of the donors, V segments were called functional above 56.7% productive rearrangements and were called segregating when the between-donor standard deviation exceeded 5%. A statistical classification framework was developed to diagnose cytomegalovirus status using the catalog of TCR beta chain sequences. In a later analysis, V and J genes were assigned by comparing TCR nucleotide sequences against IMGT/GENE-DB human TR gene sequences. In a later analysis, CDR3 sequences and most-parsimonious VDJ recombination scenarios were assigned using the TCRdist pipeline. In a later analysis, every TCR beta chain was defined by the combination of its CDR3 amino acid sequence and its V-gene family, and reads without a unique V-gene family were dropped. To address suspected cross-contamination and a sequencing artifact, a later analysis removed 450 to 700 highly shared, low-generation-probability nucleotide sequences. For each public chain, a later analysis derived a clonal expansion index from normalized ranks of inferred template counts within each repertoire. In a later analysis, generation probabilities were computed with a VDJ recombination model fitted to out-of-frame rearrangements, and the resulting probabilities were checked against IGoR. In a later analysis, TCR-TCR, TCR-HLA and TCR-CMV co-occurrence was scored with hypergeometric tests, and a repertoire-size bias correction was applied to TCR pairs. To estimate false discovery rates, a later analysis permuted the HLA or CMV assignments 20 times. A later analysis grouped co-occurring TCRs with DBSCAN, adding TCRdist sequence similarity when clustering within HLA-allele-positive subsets. Repertoires with fewer than 30,000 or more than 120,000 public chains, plus five repertoires with anomalous nucleotide sharing, were excluded from co-occurrence clustering. Not all clones reach the TCRdb copy of this immuneACCESS table, which keeps in-frame sequences only. Checked studies attribute under half of the gap to unresolved V genes and leave the rest unexplained. The V and J calls and clone size were taken over from that table, and D and trimming were inferred from the DNA. The sample records more than 85,000 clones, roughly three quarters of which are singletons. The ten biggest clones cover 3.5% to 5% of the sample.

From a lookup of the germline V gene, CDR1 and CDR2 are SGHVS and FNYEAQ. Trimming removed 1 base from V and 6 bases from J; the gene matches leave 12 bases unexplained. Measured from the cysteine to the phenylalanine, the CDR3 is 17 residues long. The entry retains the CDR3 DNA only, 51 bases that are in frame from base 1. To note about this clone: The specificity of this receptor is unknown. No base qualities exist here, and no much larger clone lies one base off it.

Sequencing was done on a sample of PBMCs. This chain is built from TRBV7-6 and TRBJ2-1; TRBD1 matches 7 bases in the middle. The clonotype was recovered from a female donor in good health and CMV-seropositive. The DNA is as follows: TGTGCCAGCAGCTTAGGCCCGTCACGACAGGGAACCAATGAGCAGTTCTTC. Its protein is CASSLGPSRQGTNEQFF.